A selection of T cell receptor beta chains follows, all from one sample in a study of cytotoxic CD8 clonotypes in ibrutinib-treated CLL. This table comes from immunoSEQ multiplex PCR, and its TCRdb copy is limited to in-frame clones, with some not included. The table has roughly 150,000 clones, about four fifths seen once. This specimen was PBMCs, taken after 24 months of ibrutinib treatment. The receptors come from a human donor with chronic lymphocytic leukemia. CDR3s include the opening cysteine and the closing phenylalanine or tryptophan. D genes are given only for firm matches. Clone sizes are given selectively: once, few, many, or a class where the clone is expanded.

j_call,clone_size,d_call,v_call,cdr3_aa,cdr3_nt
TRBJ2-1,-,TRBD2,TRBV9,CASSRNSGGEYSEQFF,TGTGCCAGCAGCCGGAATAGCGGGGGGGAGTATAGTGAGCAGTTCTTC
TRBJ1-2,-,-,TRBV5-8,CASSANYGYTF,TGTGCCAGCAGCGCGAACTATGGCTACACCTTC
TRBJ1-1,-,-,TRBV18,CASSPPRGGDTEAFF,TGTGCCAGCTCACCACCCAGGGGTGGGGACACTGAAGCTTTCTTT
TRBJ1-1,-,-,TRBV10-3,CAISVLETNTEAFF,TGTGCCATCAGTGTCCTTGAGACCAACACTGAAGCTTTCTTT
TRBJ2-2,-,TRBD1,TRBV18,CASSPRTGETGELFF,TGTGCCAGCTCACCACGGACAGGGGAAACCGGGGAGCTGTTTTTT
TRBJ1-2,-,-,TRBV5-1,CASSLGGTGANYGYTF,TGCGCCAGCAGCTTGGGTGGGACTGGGGCTAACTATGGCTACACCTTC
TRBJ2-7,-,-,TRBV6-4,CASSDRRARRVKQYF,TGTGCCAGCAGTGACCGGAGGGCGAGGCGGGTTAAGCAGTACTTC
TRBJ1-4,-,TRBD1,TRBV6-5,CASLRQGAEEKLFF,TGTGCCAGCCTACGACAGGGGGCCGAGGAAAAACTGTTTTTT
TRBJ1-1,-,TRBD1,TRBV10-1,CASSPRTGGTEAFF,TGCGCCAGCAGCCCTCGGACAGGGGGAACTGAAGCTTTCTTT
TRBJ2-6,-,-,TRBV18,CASSVQGGSGSGANVLTF,TGTGCCAGCTCTGTTCAGGGGGGGTCTGGCTCTGGGGCCAACGTCCTGACTTTC
TRBJ2-7,-,TRBD1,TRBV2,CASTTDRETEQYF,TGTGCCAGCACCACGGACAGGGAGACCGAGCAGTACTTC
TRBJ1-1,-,-,TRBV28,CASKTVPNTEAFF,TGTGCCAGCAAAACAGTGCCGAACACTGAAGCTTTCTTT
TRBJ2-5,-,-,TRBV4-2,CASSQDRRGPGETQYF,TGTGCCAGCAGCCAAGATCGGCGGGGGCCCGGGGAGACCCAGTACTTC
TRBJ2-5,-,-,TRBV2,CASSEYAGTQYF,TGTGCCAGCAGTGAATATGCGGGGACCCAGTACTTC
TRBJ1-5,-,-,TRBV5-8,CASSLRTAYSNQPQHF,TGTGCCAGCAGCTTGAGGACGGCCTATAGCAATCAGCCCCAGCATTTT
TRBJ2-2,-,-,TRBV11-3,CASSLSARVAMNTGELFF,TGTGCCAGCAGCTTAAGCGCCCGGGTGGCTATGAACACCGGGGAGCTGTTTTTT
TRBJ1-2,-,-,TRBV7-8,CASSLTPRPTVAYGYTF,TGTGCCAGCAGCTTAACACCTAGGCCAACAGTGGCCTATGGCTACACCTTC
TRBJ1-1,once,TRBD1,TRBV11-2,CASSSTGANTEAFF,TGTGCCAGCAGCTCGACAGGGGCCAACACTGAAGCTTTCTTT
TRBJ2-5,-,-,TRBV7-9,CASSLSGGQETQYF,TGTGCCAGCAGCTTGTCTGGGGGCCAAGAGACCCAGTACTTC
TRBJ2-1,-,TRBD2,TRBV15,CATSRGRGYNEQFF,TGTGCCACCAGCAGGGGGAGGGGATACAATGAGCAGTTCTTC
TRBJ2-5,few,-,TRBV5-1,CASSLVAGKLQETQYF,TGCGCCAGCAGCTTAGTGGCGGGGAAACTCCAAGAGACCCAGTACTTC
TRBJ2-1,once,-,TRBV30,CAWSVPHPREQFF,TGTGCCTGGAGTGTACCCCATCCGCGAGAGCAGTTCTTC
TRBJ2-3,once,-,TRBV25-1,CASRVTGSDTQYF,TGTGCCAGCAGGGTCACAGGGTCAGATACGCAGTATTTT
TRBJ2-7,-,-,TRBV5-3,CARRSPYEQYF,TGTGCCAGAAGAAGCCCCTACGAGCAGTACTTC
TRBJ2-7,once,TRBD2,TRBV18,CASSMGAGGTYEQYF,TGTGCCAGCTCCATGGGAGCGGGAGGGACCTACGAGCAGTACTTC
TRBJ2-7,-,-,TRBV28,CASSQVTYEQYF,TGTGCCAGCAGCCAGGTTACCTACGAGCAGTACTTC
TRBJ1-2,-,-,TRBV29-1,CSPLAGGDYGYTF,TGCAGCCCCCTCGCGGGTGGCGACTATGGCTACACCTTC
TRBJ1-1,-,-,TRBV5-1,CASSLGWGNTEAFF,TGCGCCAGCAGCTTGGGGTGGGGAAACACTGAAGCTTTCTTT
TRBJ1-1,-,TRBD1,TRBV11-2,CASSLAALTGGTEAFF,TGTGCCAGCAGCTTAGCTGCGTTGACAGGGGGGACTGAAGCTTTCTTT
TRBJ2-5,-,TRBD1,TRBV18,CASSLNPGQGETQYF,TGTGCCAGCTCACTAAACCCTGGACAGGGGGAGACCCAGTACTTC
TRBJ1-1,-,-,TRBV7-9,CASSRMDVTEAFF,TGTGCCAGCAGCCGAATGGACGTCACTGAAGCTTTCTTT
TRBJ2-7,-,-,TRBV5-4,CASSLSVSYEQYF,TGTGCCAGCAGCTTGTCAGTATCCTACGAGCAGTACTTC
TRBJ1-5,-,-,TRBV6-5,CASSYRQGRNQPQHF,TGTGCCAGCAGTTACCGTCAGGGGCGGAATCAGCCCCAGCATTTT
TRBJ1-1,few,-,TRBV5-4,CASSLLPGVNTEAFF,TGTGCCAGCAGCTTGCTCCCCGGGGTGAACACTGAAGCTTTCTTT
TRBJ1-1,-,-,TRBV9,CASSVATDGVEAFF,TGTGCCAGCAGCGTAGCTACGGACGGCGTTGAAGCTTTCTTT
TRBJ2-2,-,-,TRBV2,CASSERTAGAGELFF,TGTGCCAGCAGTGAAAGAACTGCAGGAGCCGGGGAGCTGTTTTTT
TRBJ2-3,-,TRBD2,TRBV6-1,CASSERWVAGGTDTQYF,TGTGCCAGCAGTGAACGGTGGGTAGCGGGAGGAACAGATACGCAGTATTTT
TRBJ1-3,few,-,TRBV7-9,CASSFGGNTIYF,TGTGCCAGCAGCTTTGGTGGAAACACCATATATTTT
TRBJ1-1,-,-,TRBV7-3,CASSLTSQGDTEAFF,TGTGCCAGCAGCTTAACGTCGCAGGGCGACACTGAAGCTTTCTTT
TRBJ1-4,-,TRBD1,TRBV18,CASSPAGQRNEKLFF,TGTGCCAGCTCACCAGCGGGACAGAGGAATGAAAAACTGTTTTTT
TRBJ2-7,-,-,TRBV6-1,CASSVQGYEQYF,TGTGCCAGCAGTGTACAAGGCTACGAGCAGTACTTC
TRBJ2-1,-,-,TRBV6-6,CASSPSDPNEQFF,TGTGCCAGCAGCCCTTCCGACCCCAATGAGCAGTTCTTC
TRBJ1-1,-,-,TRBV7-9,CASSFRGDYTEAFF,TGTGCCAGCAGCTTCCGCGGGGATTACACTGAAGCTTTCTTT
TRBJ1-1,-,-,TRBV9,CASSVSGGMNTEAFF,TGTGCCAGCAGCGTATCGGGGGGCATGAACACTGAAGCTTTCTTT
TRBJ2-4,-,-,TRBV19,CASSIGFGGAGRAKNIQYF,TGTGCCAGTAGTATAGGGTTCGGGGGCGCCGGACGAGCCAAAAACATTCAGTACTTC